Listed here are 23 T cell receptor beta chains from one sample, sequenced in a study of cytomegalovirus exposure and HLA in healthy donors. PCR primers comprised 60 Vbeta and 13 Jbeta primers. Method: immunoSEQ multiplex PCR; TCRdb's copy keeps in-frame clones and lacks some. Seen here are about 160,000 clones, around 72% observed once, and the top ten hold about 2.3%. Sequencing was performed on PBMCs. The origin of the receptors is a female donor in good health and CMV-seronegative.

Comment on this clone: A read error may produce the germline difference seen at one junction end. The chain employs TRBV7-7 and TRBJ2-2; D tentatively reads TRBD1 or TRBD2 (5 bases each). This CDR3 has 15 residues. The V gene's germline CDR1 is SSHAT and CDR2 FNYEAQ (reference sequence). DNA for the CDR3: TGTGCTAGCAGCTTAGCGACAGTGAACACCGGGGAGCTGTTTTTT. Residues: CASSLATVNTGELFF.

This chain uses TRBV7-8 with TRBJ1-5, with a possible D match to TRBD1 (6 bases). V lost 5 bases, J lost 7 bases, and 21 bases lay in between. Germline CDR1 is SGHVS and CDR2 is FQNEAQ. This CDR3 has 16 amino acids. CDR3 loop: CASSLGLGAMGQPQHF. The CDR3 coding sequence is TGTGCCAGCAGCCTGGGGCTGGGGGCGATGGGCCAGCCCCAGCATTTT.

Comments on this clone: This sample includes further DNA sequences coding for the same CDR3. This chain connects TRBV19 to TRBJ1-6; possible D gene TRBD1, 6 bases. V lost 3 bases, J lost 0 bases, and 12 bases lay in between. This CDR3 is 17 amino acids long. The germline gives CDR1 LNHDA, CDR2 SQIVND (reference sequence). For the CDR3, the DNA is TGTGCCAGTAGTATGTCACAGGGCAGCTCCTATAATTCACCCCTCCACTTT. It encodes CASSMSQGSSYNSPLHF.

This chain joins TRBV6-1 and TRBJ1-5; D perhaps matches TRBD1 (6 bases). The CDR3 contains 15 residues. Germline V gives CDR1 MNHNS, CDR2 SASEGT. V lost 6 bases to trimming and J lost 6 bases, with 18 bases between them. The CDR3 DNA is TGTGCCAGCAGAGCCGGCGGGGGCAGACTTCAGCCCCAGCATTTT. Amino acids: CASRAGGGRLQPQHF.

This chain uses TRBV11-2 with TRBJ1-1, with D perhaps matching TRBD1 (5 bases). The CDR3 length is 13 residues. The V end was cut by 4 bases, the J end by 11 bases, with 17 bases between. CDR1 and CDR2 from the germline V gene are SGHAT and FQNNGV. CDR3: CASSWGEAGEAFF. In nucleotides, the CDR3 is TGTGCCAGCAGCTGGGGGGAGGCGGGGGAGGCTTTCTTT.

V is TRBV4-3 and J is TRBJ1-2, with 9 positions matching TRBD1. Germline CDR1 LGHNA, CDR2 YSLEER. The junction had 13 bases not matched to a gene; V was cut back by 6 bases and J by 8 bases. The CDR3 spans 15 residues. The CDR3 DNA reads as TGCGCCAGCAGTCGGGAACAGGGGGCGAGTCAAGGCTACACCTTC. Its protein is CASSREQGASQGYTF.

This chain connects TRBV6-5 to TRBJ2-5, with 9 bases that match TRBD2. Unmatched junction bases numbered 7, after V lost 6 bases and J lost 5 bases. The CDR3 totals 14 residues. Germline-derived CDR1 and CDR2 are MNHEY and SVGAGI. The CDR3 loop reads CASSPREGQETQYF. The CDR3 DNA is TGTGCCAGCAGCCCGCGGGAGGGCCAGGAGACCCAGTACTTC.

The chain employs TRBV6-5 and TRBJ2-7, with 11 bases identical to TRBD2. The ends lost 4 bases at V and 3 bases at J; junction bases unmatched: 5. The CDR3 runs 15 residues. The germline V gene has CDR1 MNHEY and CDR2 SVGAGI. CDR3 DNA: TGTGCCAGCAGTTTCCCGACTAGCGGGGTCTACGAGCAGTACTTC. Protein product: CASSFPTSGVYEQYF.

This chain uses TRBV27 with TRBJ1-1; D gene unclear. The V gene lost 2 bases and the J gene lost 6 bases, with 13 bases spanning the gap. The CDR3 sequence is 14 residues long. Germline values: CDR1 MNHEY, CDR2 SMNVEV (reference sequence). CDR3 residues: CASSLRARRAEAFF. Written as DNA, the CDR3 is TGTGCCAGCAGTTTAAGGGCTCGGAGGGCTGAAGCTTTCTTT.

The chain employs TRBV9 and TRBJ2-3; 7 bases match TRBD2. CDR1 is SGDLS, CDR2 YYNGEE, per germline. This CDR3 contains 16 residues. Trimming took 0 bases from V and 2 from J; bases not matched to a gene: 6. The CDR3 here is CASSVGGGVVTDTQYF. The CDR3 DNA follows: TGTGCCAGCAGCGTAGGGGGGGGAGTTGTCACAGATACGCAGTATTTT. The full variable domain, with the rest looked up from reference TRBV9 and TRBJ2-3, is DSGVTQTPKHLITATGQRVTLRCSPRSGDLSVYWYQQSLDQGLQFLIQYYNGEERAKGNILERFSAQQFPDLHSELNLSSLELGDSALYFCASSVGGGVVTDTQYFGPGTRLTVL.

V is TRBV6-6 and J is TRBJ2-7; TRBD1 aligns across 11 bases. Germline V lookup: CDR1 MNHNY, CDR2 SVGAGI (reference sequence). This CDR3 region has 16 residues. With 7 bases clipped from V and 2 bases from J, the junction kept 10 bases outside the gene matches. In DNA, the CDR3 is TGTGCCAGCACCAAGGGGGTGGGACAGGGGGCCTACGAGCAGTACTTC. It encodes CASTKGVGQGAYEQYF.

The rearrangement uses TRBV7-3 and TRBJ2-1; D may be TRBD2 (6 bases). CDR3 length equals 14 residues. V lost 2 bases and J lost 4, with 9 bases in between. The germline V gene encodes CDR1 SGHTA and CDR2 FQGTGA. CDR3 sequence (DNA): TGTGCCAGCAGCTTAGGAGGGTCTTACAATGAGCAGTTCTTC. Translation: CASSLGGSYNEQFF. The complete variable domain, with remaining parts taken from reference TRBV7-3 and TRBJ2-1, reads GAGVSQTPSNKVTEKGKYVELRCDPISGHTALYWYRQSLGQGPEFLIYFQGTGAADDSGLPNDRFFAVRPEGSVSTLKIQRTERGDSAVYLCASSLGGSYNEQFFGPGTRLTVL.

The chain uses TRBV5-4 and TRBJ1-3; 7 nucleotides line up with TRBD1. The CDR3 is made up of 14 amino acids. J gave up 4 bases and V 5 bases, and 6 bases lay outside the gene matches. CDR1 SGHNT and CDR2 YYREEE come from the germline V gene (reference sequence). The CDR3 DNA follows: TGTGCCAGCAGTATTGGGACAGAAGGAAACACCATATATTTT. It is translated as CASSIGTEGNTIYF. Complete variable domain (other parts from reference TRBV5-4 and TRBJ1-3): ETGVTQSPTHLIKTRGQQVTLRCSSQSGHNTVSWYQQALGQGPQFIFQYYREEENGRGNFPPRFSGLQFPNYSSELNVNALELDDSALYLCASSIGTEGNTIYFGEGSWLTVV.

The chain couples TRBV4-3 to TRBJ1-6, with D perhaps TRBD1 (5 bases). The CDR3 has 16 amino acids. CDR1 and CDR2 from the germline V gene are LGHNA and YSLEER. V was pared by 1 base and J by 9 bases, with 16 bases between. The CDR3 loop reads CASSQGPGEIRSPLHF. Here the CDR3 DNA reads TGCGCCAGCAGCCAAGGGCCGGGGGAGATACGTTCACCCCTCCACTTT.

This sequence joins TRBV7-8 and TRBJ1-5; no reliable D call. The CDR3 is made up of 17 amino acids. The V and J ends lost 5 bases and 3 bases respectively, with 20 bases between them. The germline V gene encodes CDR1 SGHVS and CDR2 FQNEAQ. The CDR3 loop reads CASSAMPAALLNQPQHF. CDR3 DNA sequence: TGTGCCAGCAGCGCAATGCCGGCCGCACTACTCAATCAGCCCCAGCATTTT.

This clone was detected only a few times. The rearrangement joins TRBV7-6 to TRBJ2-3, with 9 bases that match TRBD1. This CDR3 is built from 17 residues. CDR1 SGHVS and CDR2 FNYEAQ come from the germline V gene. Trimming cost V 5 bases and J 5 bases; bases outside gene matches: 14. The CDR3 sequence is CASSPGWTGEWGDTQYF. As DNA, the CDR3 is TGTGCCAGCAGCCCGGGGTGGACAGGGGAATGGGGAGATACGCAGTATTTT.

Comment on this clone: A read error may produce the germline difference seen at one junction end. The rearrangement links TRBV7-9 to TRBJ2-1; TRBD1 aligns across 9 bases. The CDR3 runs to 13 residues. The germline gives CDR1 SEHNR, CDR2 FQNEAQ (reference sequence). CDR3 residues: CASSLALGTGLLF. The CDR3 DNA sequence: TGTGCCAGCAGCTTAGCGCTAGGGACAGGGCTACTCTTC.

This clone was detected once. The CDR3 nucleotides are TGTGCCAGCAGCGACCCCGGGGGGCCAAAGGTCTACGAGCAGTACTTC. Protein: CASSDPGGPKVYEQYF. J is TRBJ2-7 and V is TRBV6-6; TRBD2 is a possible D gene (7 bases). Germline CDR1 reads MNHNY; CDR2 reads SVGAGI (reference sequence). Trimming stripped 6 bases from V and 3 bases from J, with 21 bases between. CDR3 length: 16 amino acids.

The V gene is TRBV11-2, the J gene TRBJ2-7; maybe TRBD2 (6 bases). Germline V lookup: CDR1 SGHAT, CDR2 FQNNGV. The CDR3 has 15 amino acids. V lost 1 base, J lost 6 bases, and 16 bases lay in between. DNA for the CDR3: TGTGCCAGCAGCTTAGTTGCGGGGATCCCTACCGAGCAGTACTTC. As protein: CASSLVAGIPTEQYF.

The V and J genes are TRBV4-1 and TRBJ1-1, with 10 bases fitting TRBD1. The CDR3 is made up of 15 amino acids. Germline CDR1 is MGHRA and CDR2 is YSYEKL. V lost 1 base and J lost 1; bases outside the gene matches: 0. In DNA form, the CDR3 reads TGCGCCAGCAGCCAAGGGGACAGGGGGAACACTGAAGCTTTCTTT. This gives the protein CASSQGDRGNTEAFF.

V usage is TRBV7-9 and J usage is TRBJ1-1, with D possibly matching TRBD1 (5 bases). The CDR3 is made up of 14 amino acids. In germline, CDR1 is SEHNR, CDR2 FQNEAQ (reference sequence). With 5 bases removed from V and 0 bases from J, the gap between germline ends came to 10 bases. CDR3 in amino acids: CASSPNRMNTEAFF. The CDR3 DNA is TGTGCCAGCAGCCCGAACAGGATGAACACTGAAGCTTTCTTT.

V usage is TRBV4-1 and J usage is TRBJ1-2, with D hard to call. Germline CDR1 and CDR2: MGHRA and YSYEKL. The length of the CDR3 is 13 residues. V dropped 3 bases and J dropped 8 bases, with 13 bases sitting between them. The CDR3 here is CASSHLAGEGYTF. The DNA for the CDR3 is TGCGCCAGCAGCCACCTCGCCGGGGAAGGCTACACCTTC.

J is TRBJ2-6 and V is TRBV5-1; 7 positions match TRBD1. Germline assignment: CDR1 SGHRS and CDR2 YFSETQ. The CDR3 has 18 residues. V lost 0 bases, J lost 3 bases, and 9 bases stayed unmatched. CDR3 sequence reads: CASSLGGTVRYGANVLTF. In DNA form, the CDR3 reads TGCGCCAGCAGCTTGGGAGGGACAGTACGGTATGGGGCCAACGTCCTGACTTTC.